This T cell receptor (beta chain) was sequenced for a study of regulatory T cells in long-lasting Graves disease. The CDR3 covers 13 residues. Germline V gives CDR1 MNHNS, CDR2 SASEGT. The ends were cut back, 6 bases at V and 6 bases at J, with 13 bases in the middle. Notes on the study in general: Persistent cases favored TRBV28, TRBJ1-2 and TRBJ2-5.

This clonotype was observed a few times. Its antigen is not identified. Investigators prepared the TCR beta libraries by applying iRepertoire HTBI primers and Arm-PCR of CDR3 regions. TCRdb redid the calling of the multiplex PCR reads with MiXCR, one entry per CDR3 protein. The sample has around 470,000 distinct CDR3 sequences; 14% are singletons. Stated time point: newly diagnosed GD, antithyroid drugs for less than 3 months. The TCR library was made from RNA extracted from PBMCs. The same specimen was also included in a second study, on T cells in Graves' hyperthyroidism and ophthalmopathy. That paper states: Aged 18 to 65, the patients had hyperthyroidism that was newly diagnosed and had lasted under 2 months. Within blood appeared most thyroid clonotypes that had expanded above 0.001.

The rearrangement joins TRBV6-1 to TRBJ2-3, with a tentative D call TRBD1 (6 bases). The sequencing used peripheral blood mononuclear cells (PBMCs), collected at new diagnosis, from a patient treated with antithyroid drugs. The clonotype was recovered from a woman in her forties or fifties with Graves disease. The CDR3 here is CASSLQGLDTQYF. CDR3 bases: TGTGCCAGCAGCCTACAGGGATTGGATACGCAGTATTTT.